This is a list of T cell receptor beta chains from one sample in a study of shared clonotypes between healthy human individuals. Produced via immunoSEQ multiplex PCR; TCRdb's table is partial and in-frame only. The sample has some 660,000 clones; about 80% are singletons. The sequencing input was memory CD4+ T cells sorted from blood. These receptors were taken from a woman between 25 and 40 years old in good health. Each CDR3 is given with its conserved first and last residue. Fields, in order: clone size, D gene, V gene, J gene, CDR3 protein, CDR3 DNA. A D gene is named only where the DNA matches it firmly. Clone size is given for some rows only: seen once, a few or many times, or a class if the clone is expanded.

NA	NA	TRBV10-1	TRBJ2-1	CASGAGGPYNEQFF	TGCGCCAGCGGAGCCGGGGGGCCCTACAATGAGCAGTTCTTC
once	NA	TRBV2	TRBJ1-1	CASSDTTANTEAFF	TGTGCCAGCAGTGACACGACAGCGAACACTGAAGCTTTCTTT
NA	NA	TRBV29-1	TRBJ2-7	CSVQLTGKSYEQYF	TGCAGCGTTCAGCTGACAGGCAAAAGCTACGAGCAGTACTTC
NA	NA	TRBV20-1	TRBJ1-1	CSAIEYEKAFF	TGCAGTGCTATAGAATACGAAAAGGCTTTCTTT
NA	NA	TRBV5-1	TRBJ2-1	CASSLDSLSYNEQFF	TGCGCCAGCAGCCTGGACTCCCTCTCCTACAATGAGCAGTTCTTC
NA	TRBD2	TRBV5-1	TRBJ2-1	CASSLDGTSLNEQFF	TGCGCCAGCAGCTTGGACGGGACTAGTCTTAATGAGCAGTTCTTC
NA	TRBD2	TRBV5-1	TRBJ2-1	CASSSVPSGSWDEQFF	TGCGCCAGCAGCTCAGTCCCGAGCGGGAGTTGGGATGAGCAGTTCTTC
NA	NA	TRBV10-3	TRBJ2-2	CAINGFGNTGELFF	TGTGCCATCAATGGTTTTGGGAACACCGGGGAGCTGTTTTTT
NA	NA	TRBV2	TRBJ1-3	CASNQYTSSGNTIYF	TGTGCCAGCAATCAGTACACCAGCTCTGGAAACACCATATATTTT
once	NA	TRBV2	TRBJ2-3	CASSGTVARTDTQYF	TGTGCCAGCAGTGGGACGGTCGCACGTACAGATACGCAGTATTTT
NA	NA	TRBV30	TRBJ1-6	CAWSAAGVSYNSPLHF	TGTGCCTGGAGTGCGGCTGGGGTATCCTATAATTCACCCCTCCACTTT
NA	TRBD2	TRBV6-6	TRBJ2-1	CASSLTSGSSNEQFF	TGTGCCAGCAGTCTTACTAGCGGGAGTAGTAATGAGCAGTTCTTC
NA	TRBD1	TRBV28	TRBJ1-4	CASSLTGDRANEKLFF	TGTGCCAGCAGTCTCACGGGGGACAGGGCAAATGAAAAACTGTTTTTT
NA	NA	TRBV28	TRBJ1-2	CATSTNYGYTF	TGTGCCACCTCCACAAACTATGGCTACACCTTC
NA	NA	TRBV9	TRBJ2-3	CASSVASFPQYF	TGTGCCAGCAGCGTAGCCTCCTTCCCGCAGTATTTT
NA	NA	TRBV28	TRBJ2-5	CASSSQGGIKETQYF	TGTGCCAGCAGTTCCCAGGGGGGAATTAAAGAGACCCAGTACTTC
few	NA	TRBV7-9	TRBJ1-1	CASSLAERTEAFF	TGTGCCAGCAGCTTGGCGGAAAGGACCGAAGCTTTCTTT
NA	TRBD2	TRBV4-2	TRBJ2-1	CASSQDGREGFDNEQFF	TGTGCCAGCAGCCAAGATGGGCGGGAGGGGTTCGACAATGAGCAGTTCTTC
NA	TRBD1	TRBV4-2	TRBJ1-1	CASSQGDRGLSAEAFF	TGTGCCAGCAGCCAGGGGGACAGGGGCTTATCTGCTGAAGCTTTCTTT
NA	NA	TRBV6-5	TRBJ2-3	CATRQPQAADTQYF	TGTGCCACCAGACAGCCCCAAGCAGCAGATACGCAGTATTTT
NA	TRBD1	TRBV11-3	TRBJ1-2	CASSPGQGHDYGYTF	TGTGCCAGCAGCCCAGGACAGGGGCACGACTATGGCTACACCTTC
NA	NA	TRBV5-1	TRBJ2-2	CASLKSGGTGELFF	TGCGCCAGTCTAAAATCCGGGGGCACCGGGGAGCTGTTTTTT
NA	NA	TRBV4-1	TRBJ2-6	CASSQEGPNSGANVLTF	TGCGCCAGCAGCCAAGAAGGTCCAAACTCTGGGGCCAACGTCCTGACTTTC
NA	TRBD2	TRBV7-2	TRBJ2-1	CASSFTGTSGYNEQFF	TGTGCCAGCAGCTTCACCGGGACTAGCGGATACAATGAGCAGTTCTTC
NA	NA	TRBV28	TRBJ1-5	CASRYSRTNNQPQHF	TGTGCCAGCAGGTACAGCAGGACCAATAATCAGCCCCAGCATTTT
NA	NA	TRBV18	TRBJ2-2	CASSPPGEITGELFF	TGTGCCAGCTCACCGCCGGGAGAGATCACCGGGGAGCTGTTTTTT
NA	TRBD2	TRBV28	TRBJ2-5	CASSFGRKTQYF	TGTGCCAGCAGTTTCGGGAGGAAGACCCAGTACTTC
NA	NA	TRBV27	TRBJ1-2	CASSLSPQSYGYTF	TGTGCCAGCAGTTTATCCCCCCAGAGCTATGGCTACACCTTC
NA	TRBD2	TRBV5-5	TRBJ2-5	CASSQAHRTGGETQYF	TGTGCCAGCAGCCAAGCCCACAGGACGGGAGGGGAGACCCAGTACTTC
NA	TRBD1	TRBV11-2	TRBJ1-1	CASSRDRGGSSEAFF	TGTGCCAGCAGCCGAGACAGGGGAGGAAGCTCTGAAGCTTTCTTT
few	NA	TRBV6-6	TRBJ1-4	CASKQLATNEKLFF	TGTGCCAGCAAACAACTTGCAACTAATGAAAAACTGTTTTTT
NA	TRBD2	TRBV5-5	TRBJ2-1	CASSSSGRVYEQFF	TGTGCCAGCAGCTCTAGCGGGAGAGTCTATGAGCAGTTCTTC
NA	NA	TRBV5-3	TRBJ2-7	CARSLLGAAHEQYF	TGTGCCAGAAGCTTGTTAGGGGCGGCCCACGAGCAGTACTTC
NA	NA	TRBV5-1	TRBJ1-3	CASTGGGNFGNTIYF	TGCGCCAGCACCGGAGGGGGGAATTTTGGAAACACCATATATTTT
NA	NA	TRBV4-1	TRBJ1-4	CASSNPGRKGEKLFF	TGCGCCAGCAGCAACCCAGGGAGAAAGGGTGAAAAACTGTTTTTT
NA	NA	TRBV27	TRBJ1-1	CASSLTFGPEAFF	TGTGCCAGCAGTTTGACATTCGGCCCTGAAGCTTTCTTT
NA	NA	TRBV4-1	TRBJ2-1	CASSHPAKNNEQFF	TGCGCCAGCAGCCACCCGGCGAAAAACAATGAGCAGTTCTTC
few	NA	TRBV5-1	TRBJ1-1	CASSLGTKDTEAFF	TGCGCCAGCAGCTTGGGGACAAAGGACACTGAAGCTTTCTTT
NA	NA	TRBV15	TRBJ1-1	CATTRRAQNTEAFF	TGTGCCACCACCCGACGGGCACAGAACACTGAAGCTTTCTTT
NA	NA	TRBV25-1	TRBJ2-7	CASSEFEGSMGEQYF	TGTGCCAGCAGTGAATTTGAGGGATCTATGGGGGAGCAGTACTTC
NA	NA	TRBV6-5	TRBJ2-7	CATRRGGYYEQYF	TGTGCCACCAGAAGGGGGGGTTACTACGAGCAGTACTTC
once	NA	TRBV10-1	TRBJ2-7	CASSDYRAPYEQYF	TGCGCCAGCAGTGACTACAGGGCCCCCTACGAGCAGTACTTC
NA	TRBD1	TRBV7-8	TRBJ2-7	CASSLGQIAYEQYF	TGTGCCAGCAGCTTGGGACAGATAGCCTACGAGCAGTACTTC
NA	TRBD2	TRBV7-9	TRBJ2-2	CASSLAGGPSRPELFF	TGTGCCAGCAGCTTAGCGGGAGGGCCGTCCCGACCGGAGCTGTTTTTT
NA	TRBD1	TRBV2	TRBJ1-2	CASSRRQGNYGYTF	TGTGCCAGCAGTAGGAGACAGGGAAACTATGGCTACACCTTC
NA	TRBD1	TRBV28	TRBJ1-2	CASSWTGVVYGYTF	TGTGCCAGCAGCTGGACAGGGGTTGTCTATGGCTACACCTTC
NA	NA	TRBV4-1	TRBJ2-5	CASSQARGTQYF	TGCGCCAGCAGCCAAGCCCGTGGGACCCAGTACTTC
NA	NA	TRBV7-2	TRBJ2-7	CASSLVPGPYEQYF	TGTGCCAGCAGCTTAGTTCCAGGGCCCTACGAGCAGTACTTC
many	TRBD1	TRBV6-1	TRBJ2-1	CASRLGSGGNEQFF	TGTGCCAGCCGGCTAGGATCAGGGGGCAATGAGCAGTTCTTC
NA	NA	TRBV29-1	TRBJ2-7	CSVEDRWSGQYF	TGCAGCGTTGAAGATCGGTGGTCAGGGCAGTACTTC
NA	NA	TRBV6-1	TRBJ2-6	CASKVGSSGANVLTF	TGTGCCAGCAAAGTCGGGAGCTCTGGGGCCAACGTCCTGACTTTC
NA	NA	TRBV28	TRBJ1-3	CATGGVPGNTIYF	TGTGCCACCGGAGGGGTCCCTGGAAACACCATATATTTT
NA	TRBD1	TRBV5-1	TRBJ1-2	CASSHGQGVYGYTF	TGCGCCAGCAGCCATGGACAGGGGGTGTATGGCTACACCTTC
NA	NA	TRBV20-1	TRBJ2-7	CSAALSGEQYF	TGCAGTGCAGCCCTGTCGGGCGAGCAGTACTTC